These 25 T cell receptor beta chains originate from one sample sequenced in a study of control samples from healthy donors and cancer patients. Some clones are missing from TCRdb's copy, which holds only in-frame ones; the method was immunoSEQ multiplex PCR. The table shows about 26,000 clones, with about 82% occurring only once. Sequencing was performed on PBMCs. These receptors all come from a woman aged 55-69 years with head and neck cancer.

The chain combines TRBV9 with TRBJ2-2; 7 bases map to TRBD1. Germline assignment: CDR1 SGDLS and CDR2 YYNGEE. This CDR3 is 16 amino acids long. With 0 bases clipped from V and 1 base from J, the junction kept 3 bases outside the gene matches. CDR3 amino acids: CASSVAGTVNTGELFF. CDR3 in DNA: TGTGCCAGCAGCGTAGCTGGGACAGTGAACACCGGGGAGCTGTTTTTT. Full variable domain (missing parts from reference TRBV9 and TRBJ2-2): DSGVTQTPKHLITATGQRVTLRCSPRSGDLSVYWYQQSLDQGLQFLIQYYNGEERAKGNILERFSAQQFPDLHSELNLSSLELGDSALYFCASSVAGTVNTGELFFGEGSRLTVL.

This clone was seen a few times. This sequence joins TRBV4-1 and TRBJ1-5; tentatively, D is TRBD1 (6 bases). The CDR3 has 13 amino acids. Deletions cut 3 bases from V and 10 bases from J, with 13 bases between. The germline CDR1 and CDR2 sequences are MGHRA and YSYEKL. CDR3 sequence: CASSQTTGSPQHF. In nucleotides, the CDR3 is TGCGCCAGCAGCCAGACGACAGGTAGCCCCCAGCATTTT.

This clone has only a few counts. The genes are TRBV4-2 and TRBJ2-7, with a tentative D call TRBD2 (6 bases). CDR1 is LGHNA and CDR2 is YNFKEQ in the germline V gene. V lost 0 bases and J lost 9, with 15 bases in between. The CDR3 consists of 14 residues. This chain's CDR3 is CASSQEFAGKLQYF. The CDR3 DNA sequence: TGTGCCAGCAGCCAAGAGTTTGCGGGGAAATTGCAGTACTTC.

The J gene is TRBJ2-2, the V gene TRBV14; D possibly corresponds to TRBD2 (5 bases). This CDR3 is built from 13 residues. Trimming took 4 bases from V and 7 from J, leaving 10 bases between them. Germline CDR1 is SGHDN and CDR2 is FVKESK. CDR3 amino acids: CASSLTRYGELFF. As DNA, the CDR3 is TGTGCCAGCAGCCTAACTAGATACGGGGAGCTGTTTTTT.

The CDR3 spells CASSLIGLPGELFF. CDR3 in DNA: TGTGCCAGCAGCTTAATAGGGTTACCCGGGGAGCTGTTTTTT. The chain carries TRBV7-3 and TRBJ2-2; no clear D. From germline, CDR1 is SGHTA and CDR2 FQGTGA. CDR3 length equals 14 residues. With 1 base removed from V and 6 bases from J, the gap between germline ends came to 9 bases.

This clone appeared a single time. The chain has TRBV7-9 and TRBJ2-7; D is uncertain. Trimming removed 4 bases at V and 0 bases at J, with 10 bases between. The V gene's germline CDR1 is SEHNR and CDR2 FQNEAQ (reference sequence). CDR3 size: 14 residues. This CDR3 is CASSSSSSSYEQYF. In DNA, the CDR3 is TGTGCCAGCAGCTCTTCTAGTAGCTCCTACGAGCAGTACTTC.

The chain recombines TRBV7-2 with TRBJ1-5, with 7 bases fitting TRBD1. The CDR3 runs to 15 residues. Germline-derived CDR1 and CDR2 are SGHTA and FQGNSA. V was pared by 5 bases and J by 3 bases, with 7 bases of the junction left unmatched. CDR3 sequence (DNA): TGTGCCAGCAGCCCCGGGACAGACTACAATCAGCCCCAGCATTTT. Translating gives CASSPGTDYNQPQHF.

The chain recombines TRBV5-6 with TRBJ1-3; D remains unclear. Trimming left V 3 bases short and J 1 base short, with 11 bases between. Germline lookup yields CDR1 SGHDT and CDR2 YYEEEE. The CDR3 has 15 amino acids. This chain's CDR3 is CASSWNAGSGNTIYF. The CDR3 DNA follows: TGTGCCAGCAGCTGGAACGCCGGTTCTGGAAACACCATATATTTT.

The rearrangement links TRBV2 to TRBJ2-3; 7 bases are shared with TRBD1. V lost 6 bases and J lost 0; bases outside the gene matches: 6. This CDR3 spans 15 amino acids. The germline gives CDR1 SNHLY, CDR2 FYNNEI. CDR3 protein: CASSVQTGSTDTQYF. CDR3 bases: TGTGCCAGCAGCGTACAGACAGGGAGCACAGATACGCAGTATTTT.

The rearrangement uses TRBV27 and TRBJ2-5; 7 nucleotides align to TRBD2. The CDR3 is 15 amino acids. The germline V gene has CDR1 MNHEY and CDR2 SMNVEV (reference sequence). V lost 6 bases, J lost 1 base, and 8 bases stayed unmatched. CDR3 residues: CASSPQAGLQETQYF. The CDR3 DNA is TGTGCCAGCAGCCCTCAAGCGGGACTCCAAGAGACCCAGTACTTC.

V and J are TRBV24-1 and TRBJ2-1; TRBD2 matches at 9 bases. J lost 4 bases, V lost 3 bases, and 12 bases had no gene match. Germline V gene lookup returns CDR1 KGHDR and CDR2 SFDVKD. The CDR3 length is 18 residues. CDR3 sequence: CATSDPGLGAGGYNEQFF. CDR3 nucleotides: TGTGCCACCAGTGATCCAGGCCTCGGCGCGGGGGGGTACAATGAGCAGTTCTTC.

This clone has just one count. The CDR3 reads CATSPGQRVVLQETQYF. The CDR3 DNA is TGTGCCACCAGCCCGGGACAGCGCGTGGTCCTCCAAGAGACCCAGTACTTC. The chain is built from TRBV15 and TRBJ2-5; 7 bases are a match to TRBD1. CDR3 length equals 17 residues. Germline assignment: CDR1 LNHNV and CDR2 YYDKDF (reference sequence). With V trimmed by 5 bases and J by 1 base, 13 bases remained unmatched.

The chain employs TRBV4-1 and TRBJ2-5; 11 nucleotides agree with TRBD2. Per the germline V gene, CDR1 is MGHRA and CDR2 is YSYEKL. This CDR3 spans 17 amino acids. The J segment lost 2 bases and the V segment lost 0 bases, leaving 5 bases of the junction unmatched. CDR3 residues: CASSQDQLAGGQETQYF. The DNA of the CDR3 is TGCGCCAGCAGCCAAGATCAGCTAGCGGGGGGTCAAGAGACCCAGTACTTC.

About this clone itself: The germline gene is not matched at one end of the junction; a read error may be the cause. The chain has TRBV5-1 and TRBJ2-7; D gene unclear. From germline, CDR1 is SGHRS and CDR2 YFSETQ. The CDR3 runs to 12 residues. The CDR3 DNA sequence: TGCGCCAGCAGCCCTCAAGGACGTCCGGGCGGCTTC. Its translation: CASSPQGRPGGF.

The V gene is TRBV7-3, the J gene TRBJ2-2; weak D call: TRBD1 (6 bases). The ends were cut back, 3 bases at V and 4 bases at J, with 9 bases in the middle. The length of the CDR3 is 14 residues. Germline values: CDR1 SGHTA, CDR2 FQGTGA. CDR3 protein: CASSLIGGTGELFF. The CDR3 DNA reads TGTGCCAGCAGCTTGATAGGGGGCACCGGGGAGCTGTTTTTT.

The chain couples TRBV6-5 to TRBJ1-3, with D uncertain. Germline V lookup: CDR1 MNHEY, CDR2 SVGAGI. V was clipped by 5 bases and J by 0 bases, with 11 bases between them. CDR3 length: 15 residues. CDR3 in amino acids: CASSPGFFSGNTIYF. Written as DNA, the CDR3 is TGTGCCAGCAGTCCCGGGTTCTTCTCTGGAAACACCATATATTTT.

This chain joins TRBV5-4 and TRBJ1-2; D is undetermined. The CDR3 totals 15 residues. V lost 3 bases and J 4 bases, leaving 16 bases between the germline ends. Germline lookup yields CDR1 SGHNT and CDR2 YYREEE (reference sequence). The CDR3 spells CASSSMDLVGYGYTF. CDR3 DNA sequence: TGTGCCAGCAGCTCGATGGACCTAGTGGGCTATGGCTACACCTTC.

J is TRBJ2-7 and V is TRBV6-5; D may be TRBD1 (6 bases). The CDR3 runs to 12 residues. Germline V gene sequence: CDR1 MNHEY, CDR2 SVGAGI. V dropped 6 bases and J dropped 3 bases, with 9 bases sitting between them. CDR3 sequence reads: CASSRTVYEQYF. DNA of the CDR3: TGTGCCAGCAGCCGGACAGTCTACGAGCAGTACTTC.

The CDR3: CASSYGAGGPTDTQYF. The CDR3 region has the DNA TGTGCCAGCAGTTACGGCGCGGGAGGGCCAACAGATACGCAGTATTTT. The chain employs TRBV6-6 and TRBJ2-3; 9 nucleotides align to TRBD2. Germline V gene lookup returns CDR1 MNHNY and CDR2 SVGAGI (reference sequence). The V and J ends lost 2 bases and 3 bases, in that order; junction bases with no gene match: 6. CDR3 length: 16 residues.

The chain links TRBV5-5 to TRBJ1-1; 9 nucleotides align to TRBD1. The germline V gene encodes CDR1 SGHKS and CDR2 YYEKEE (reference sequence). The CDR3 runs 14 residues. The trim removed 3 bases at V and 2 bases at J, leaving 2 bases unmatched. The CDR3 region is CASSWTGVNTEAFF. The CDR3 DNA is TGTGCCAGCAGCTGGACAGGGGTCAACACTGAAGCTTTCTTT.

CDR3 in amino acids: CASDRNYGYTF. CDR3 DNA: TGTGCCTCCGACAGGAACTATGGCTACACCTTC. The chain couples TRBV30 to TRBJ1-2; maybe TRBD1 (6 bases). The CDR3 is 11 amino acids. Germline V gene data show CDR1 as GTSNPN and CDR2 as SVGIG (reference sequence). Trimming removed 7 bases from V and 2 bases from J, with 8 bases in between.

The chain couples TRBV7-2 to TRBJ2-1; 7 nucleotides match TRBD2. From germline, CDR1 is SGHTA and CDR2 FQGNSA. This CDR3 spans 16 amino acids. V lost 5 bases and J lost 0; bases outside the gene matches: 7. The CDR3 loop reads CASSPSGASSYNEQFF. CDR3 nucleotide sequence: TGTGCCAGCAGCCCCAGCGGGGCAAGCTCCTACAATGAGCAGTTCTTC.

J is TRBJ1-2 and V is TRBV6-5; 11 bases are shared with TRBD1. The CDR3 is 15 amino acids. V dropped 6 bases and J dropped 6; count of bases not matched to a gene: 9. Germline-derived CDR1 and CDR2 are MNHEY and SVGAGI. For the CDR3, the DNA is TGTGCCAGCAGCCGGACAGGGGGCCAGGGCCATGGCTACACCTTC. Translation gives CASSRTGGQGHGYTF.

The rearrangement uses TRBV3-1 (or the pseudogene TRBV3-2) and TRBJ1-2, with D possibly TRBD1 on 5 matching bases. V shed 8 bases and J shed 7 bases, with 11 bases lying between them. This CDR3 region has 11 residues. Germline assignment: CDR1 LGHDT and CDR2 YNNKEL (reference sequence). The CDR3 loop is CASSSGFGYTF. The CDR3 DNA reads TGTGCCAGCTCGTCAGGGTTTGGCTACACCTTC.

V and J are TRBV7-2 and TRBJ2-3; D not certain. Trimming cost V 2 bases and J 5 bases, with 5 bases left between them. Germline V gene sequence: CDR1 SGHTA, CDR2 FQGNSA. The CDR3 extends over 12 amino acids. The CDR3 loop reads CASSLRVDTQYF. The CDR3 DNA reads as TGTGCCAGCAGCTTAAGGGTAGATACGCAGTATTTT.